The 2 T cell receptor beta chains below come from one sample, sequenced in a study of cytomegalovirus exposure and HLA in healthy donors. With 60 Vbeta and 13 Jbeta primers, the PCR was carried out. The repertoire was sequenced with immunoSEQ multiplex PCR; TCRdb's copy has only in-frame clones and lacks some. The sample consists of some 150,000 clones, about 82% of them appearing once. Sequencing was done on a sample of PBMCs. These receptors originate from a female donor in good health and CMV-seronegative.

About this clone: This CDR3 is also generated by other DNA sequences in the sample. The chain combines TRBV5-4 with TRBJ1-6; maybe TRBD1 (5 bases). CDR3 length: 15 residues. Germline V gene data show CDR1 as SGHNT and CDR2 as YYREEE (reference sequence). Between the trimmed V and J ends, which lost 4 bases and 2 bases, there was a span of 10 bases. In DNA form, the CDR3 reads TGTGCCAGCAGCCCGGGGGGGACCTATAATTCACCCCTCCACTTT. The encoded protein is CASSPGGTYNSPLHF.

The chain uses TRBV7-8 and TRBJ1-5; D unclear. Germline CDR1 is SGHVS and CDR2 is FQNEAQ. V lost 6 bases and J lost 0, with 6 bases in between. CDR3 length equals 13 residues. CDR3 loop: CASSYYSNQPQHF. The CDR3 DNA follows: TGTGCCAGCAGTTACTATAGCAATCAGCCCCAGCATTTT.